One sample yielded the 16 T cell receptor beta chains listed below, sequenced in a study of PD-L1 blockade in urothelial cancer. The time point denotes: peripheral blood 6 weeks after treatment start. Here immunoSEQ multiplex PCR was the method, and the copy in TCRdb shows in-frame clones only, minus some. Here the sample spans some 40,000 clones, around 90% being singletons. Sample: PBMCs, taken around atezolizumab (anti-PD-L1) treatment. These receptors were taken from a man aged 65-85 years with urothelial cancer.

The chain has TRBV29-1 and TRBJ2-1, with TRBD2 matching 8 bases. CDR1 is SQVTM and CDR2 is ANQGSEA in the germline V gene. The CDR3 sequence is 14 residues long. Here the CDR3 reads CSTLELAGRNEQFF. The CDR3 nucleotides read TGCAGTACCTTGGAGCTAGCGGGTCGCAATGAGCAGTTCTTC.

The chain uses TRBV5-1 and TRBJ2-3, with TRBD2 matching over 11 bases. CDR1 is SGHRS and CDR2 is YFSETQ in the germline V gene. Losses at the gene ends were 4 bases for V and 1 base for J; bases not matched to a gene: 5. The CDR3 has 16 amino acids. In nucleotides, the CDR3 is TGCGCCAGCAGCGCCGGGACTAGCGGAGGCACAGATACGCAGTATTTT. This codes for CASSAGTSGGTDTQYF.

The CDR3 here is CASSKAQRERSYNEQFF. The CDR3 DNA sequence: TGTGCCAGCAGCAAAGCCCAGCGGGAGCGCTCCTACAATGAGCAGTTCTTC. This chain uses TRBV21-1 with TRBJ2-1; the table assigns TRBD2, which was not confirmed against the DNA. TRBV21-1 is a listed pseudogene. The CDR3 extends over 17 amino acids.

J is TRBJ1-1 and V is TRBV7-9; D is perhaps TRBD1 (6 bases). Trimming pared 6 bases from V and 5 bases from J, leaving 19 bases between. The germline V gene has CDR1 SEHNR and CDR2 FQNEAQ (reference sequence). This CDR3 spans 15 amino acids. The CDR3 region is CASREGVESRTEAFF. The CDR3 DNA reads TGTGCCAGCAGAGAGGGGGTAGAGTCGAGAACTGAAGCTTTCTTT. The full variable domain, its missing parts supplied by reference TRBV7-9 and TRBJ1-1, is DTGVSQNPRHKITKRGQNVTFRCDPISEHNRLYWYRQTLGQGPEFLTYFQNEAQLEKSRLLSDRFSAERPKGSFSTLEIQRTEQGDSAMYLCASREGVESRTEAFFGQGTRLTVV.

The gene calls are TRBV7-2 and TRBJ2-6; no reliable D call. Trimming took 1 base from V and 0 from J, leaving 4 bases between them. The germline V gene encodes CDR1 SGHTA and CDR2 FQGNSA. The CDR3 is made up of 15 amino acids. CDR3 sequence: CASSLVASGANVLTF. CDR3 DNA: TGTGCCAGCAGCTTAGTGGCCTCTGGGGCCAACGTCCTGACTTTC.

As DNA, the CDR3 is TGCGCCAGCAGCCAAGATCATTGGGGCCTCTCTGGAAACACCATATATTTT. Its protein product is CASSQDHWGLSGNTIYF. The chain recombines TRBV4-1 with TRBJ1-3; D is perhaps TRBD1 (5 bases). This CDR3 contains 17 residues. In germline, CDR1 is MGHRA, CDR2 YSYEKL. With 0 bases removed from V and 0 bases from J, the gap between germline ends came to 12 bases.

The CDR3 sequence: CASSVEGTGSEKLFF. The DNA for the CDR3 is TGTGCCAGCAGCGTAGAAGGAACAGGGAGTGAAAAACTGTTTTTT. This chain links TRBV9 with TRBJ1-4, with D possibly TRBD1 on 6 matching bases. The germline gives CDR1 SGDLS, CDR2 YYNGEE. This CDR3 spans 15 amino acids. V was pared by 0 bases and J by 7 bases, with 13 bases between. The variable domain in full, with the rest retrieved from reference TRBV9 and TRBJ1-4, is DSGVTQTPKHLITATGQRVTLRCSPRSGDLSVYWYQQSLDQGLQFLIQYYNGEERAKGNILERFSAQQFPDLHSELNLSSLELGDSALYFCASSVEGTGSEKLFFGSGTQLSVL.

This chain joins TRBV28 and TRBJ2-2; no reliable D call. Trimming pared 7 bases from V and 5 bases from J, leaving 8 bases between. The CDR3 sequence is 12 residues long. Germline loops: CDR1 MDHEN, CDR2 SYDVKM. The CDR3 coding sequence is TGTGCCAGCAAATCCCTTACCGGGGAGCTGTTTTTT. The encoded protein is CASKSLTGELFF. Variable domain in full (rest from reference TRBV28 and TRBJ2-2): DVKVTQSSRYLVKRTGEKVFLECVQDMDHENMFWYRQDPGLGLRLIYFSYDVKMKEKGDIPEGYSVSREKKERFSLILESASTNQTSMYLCASKSLTGELFFGEGSRLTVL.

V is TRBV7-8 and J is TRBJ2-2, with 13 bases lining up with TRBD2. V trimming: 2 bases; J trimming: 6 bases; junction bases outside the gene matches: 6. CDR1 and CDR2 from the germline V gene are SGHVS and FQNEAQ. This CDR3 contains 17 residues. The DNA for the CDR3 is TGTGCCAGCAGCTTATTTGGGACTAGCGGGATCGCCGGGGAGCTGTTTTTT. Residues: CASSLFGTSGIAGELFF.

This chain uses TRBV28 with TRBJ2-7, with no clear D. The CDR3 loop spans 11 amino acids. V was clipped by 4 bases and J by 3 bases, with 4 bases between them. Per the germline V gene, CDR1 is MDHEN and CDR2 is SYDVKM. CDR3: CASSSRYEQYF. The CDR3 bases are TGTGCCAGCAGTTCCCGCTACGAGCAGTACTTC.

This clone appeared a few times. The chain is built from TRBV7-6 and TRBJ2-2; unclear D gene. This CDR3 has 16 residues. The V and J ends lost 2 bases and 0 bases respectively, with 10 bases between them. Germline values: CDR1 SGHVS, CDR2 FNYEAQ. CDR3 coding DNA: TGTGCCAGCAGCTTACTGTCAGATACGAACACCGGGGAGCTGTTTTTT. Amino acids: CASSLLSDTNTGELFF. Variable domain in full (rest from reference TRBV7-6 and TRBJ2-2): GAGVSQSPRYKVTKRGQDVALRCDPISGHVSLYWYRQALGQGPEFLTYFNYEAQQDKSGLPNDRFSAERPEGSISTLTIQRTEQRDSAMYRCASSLLSDTNTGELFFGEGSRLTVL.

The chain is built from TRBV4-1 and TRBJ2-3; 12 bases are shared with TRBD2. The CDR3 consists of 17 residues. V was pared by 1 base and J by 5 bases, with 7 bases of the junction left unmatched. Germline loops: CDR1 MGHRA, CDR2 YSYEKL. The CDR3 DNA reads as TGCGCCAGCAGCCAAGGCCTAGCGGGAGGGCCAAAAGATACGCAGTATTTT. Its translation is CASSQGLAGGPKDTQYF.

This clone appeared once. The V and J genes are TRBV11-3 and TRBJ1-3, with TRBD1 identical over 10 bases. This CDR3 is 15 amino acids long. V shed 5 bases, J shed 2 bases, and the junction held 3 bases outside the gene matches. The V gene's germline CDR1 is SGHNT and CDR2 YENEEA. DNA for the CDR3: TGTGCCAGCAGCCCGGGACAGGGGCCTGGAAACACCATATATTTT. Translation gives CASSPGQGPGNTIYF.

The rearrangement links TRBV11-2 to TRBJ2-1; D perhaps matches TRBD1 (5 bases). The CDR3 runs 13 residues. With 1 base removed from V and 9 bases from J, the gap between germline ends came to 10 bases. Germline loops: CDR1 SGHAT, CDR2 FQNNGV. CDR3 bases: TGTGCCAGCAGCTTAGTTAGGGGTTTTGAGCAGTTCTTC. It translates to CASSLVRGFEQFF. The full variable domain, completed using reference TRBV11-2 and TRBJ2-1, is EAGVAQSPRYKIIEKRQSVAFWCNPISGHATLYWYQQILGQGPKLLIQFQNNGVVDDSQLPKDRFSAERLKGVDSTLKIQPAKLEDSAVYLCASSLVRGFEQFFGPGTRLTVL.

The CDR3 nucleotides read TGTGCCAGCAAAGGGGCAACTAATGAAAAACTGTTTTTT. Translation: CASKGATNEKLFF. The genes are TRBV28 and TRBJ1-4; tentatively, D is TRBD1 (5 bases). CDR1 and CDR2 from the germline V gene are MDHEN and SYDVKM. The germline V and J ends were trimmed by 7 bases and 0 bases, with 6 bases remaining between them. The CDR3 consists of 13 residues.

V is TRBV10-3 and J is TRBJ2-1; 7 bases are a match to TRBD2. J was trimmed by 5 bases and V by 4 bases; bases with no gene match: 8. The V gene's germline CDR1 is ENHRY and CDR2 SYGVKD. This CDR3 has 15 amino acids. CDR3 in amino acids: CAISVGSGNDNEQFF. CDR3 sequence (DNA): TGTGCCATCAGTGTGGGGAGCGGGAATGACAATGAGCAGTTCTTC.